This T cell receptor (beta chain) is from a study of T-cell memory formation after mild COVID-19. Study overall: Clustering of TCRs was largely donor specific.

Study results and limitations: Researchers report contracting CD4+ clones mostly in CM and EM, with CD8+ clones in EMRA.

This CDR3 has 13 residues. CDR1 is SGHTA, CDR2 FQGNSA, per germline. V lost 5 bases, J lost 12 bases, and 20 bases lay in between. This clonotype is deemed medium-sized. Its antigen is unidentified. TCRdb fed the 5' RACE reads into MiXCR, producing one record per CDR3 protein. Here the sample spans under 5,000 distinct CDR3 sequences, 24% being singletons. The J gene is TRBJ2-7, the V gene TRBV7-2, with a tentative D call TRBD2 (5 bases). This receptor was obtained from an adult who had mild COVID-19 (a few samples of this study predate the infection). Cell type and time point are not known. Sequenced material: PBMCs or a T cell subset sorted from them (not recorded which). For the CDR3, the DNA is TGTGCCAGCAGCAGGGTCGTGTGGACTCAGCTGTACTTC. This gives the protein CASSRVVWTQLYF.